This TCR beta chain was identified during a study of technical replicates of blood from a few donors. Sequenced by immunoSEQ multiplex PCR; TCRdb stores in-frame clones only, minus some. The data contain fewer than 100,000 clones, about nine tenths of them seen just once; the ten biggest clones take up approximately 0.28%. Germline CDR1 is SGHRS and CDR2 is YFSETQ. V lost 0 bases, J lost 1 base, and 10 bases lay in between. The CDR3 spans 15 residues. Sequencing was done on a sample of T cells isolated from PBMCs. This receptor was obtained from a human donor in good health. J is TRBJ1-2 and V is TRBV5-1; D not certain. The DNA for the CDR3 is TGCGCCAGCAGCTTGGATGCGACGGGTAACTATGGCTACACCTTC. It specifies CASSLDATGNYGYTF.